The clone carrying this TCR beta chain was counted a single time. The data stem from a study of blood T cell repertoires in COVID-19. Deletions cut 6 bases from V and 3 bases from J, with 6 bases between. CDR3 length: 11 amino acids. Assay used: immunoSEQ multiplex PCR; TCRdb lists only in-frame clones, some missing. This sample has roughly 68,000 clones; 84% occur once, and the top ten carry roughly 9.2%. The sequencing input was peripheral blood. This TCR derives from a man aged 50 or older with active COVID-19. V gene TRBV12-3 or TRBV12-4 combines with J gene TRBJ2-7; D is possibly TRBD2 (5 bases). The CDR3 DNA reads TGTGCCAGCAGCCGGGACTACGAGCAGTACTTC. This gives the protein CASSRDYEQYF.